These 12 T cell receptor beta chains share one sample of origin, sequenced in a study of T cell responses to AZD1222 COVID-19 vaccine (dated by TCRdb to 2020 to 2023). The meaning of the sample's time point label: about 28 days (+/-7) after the second vaccine dose. The library was prepared using the immunoSEQ multiplex PCR assay. Not all clones reach the TCRdb copy of this immuneACCESS table, which keeps in-frame sequences only. Checked studies attribute under half of the gap to unresolved V genes and leave the rest unexplained. This sample holds around 200,000 clones; 88% were observed only once. The top ten clonotypes cover more than 25% of the sample. The sample here was peripheral blood, taken 28 days after the second AZD1222 dose. These receptors came from an adult who received the AZD1222 COVID-19 vaccine.

The chain carries TRBV20-1 and TRBJ1-6, with D unclear. Germline V gene sequence: CDR1 DFQATT, CDR2 SNEGSKA (reference sequence). This CDR3 region has 10 residues. The V and J ends lost 5 bases and 7 bases respectively, with 3 bases between them. CDR3 amino acids: CSAENSPLHF. In nucleotides, the CDR3 is TGCAGTGCTGAGAATTCACCCCTCCACTTT.

This clone was picked up a small number of times. The chain is built from TRBV6-4 and TRBJ2-1, with 9 bases matching TRBD2. V was clipped by 5 bases and J by 7 bases; unmatched bases: 9. CDR1 and CDR2 (germline): MRHNA, SNTAGT. This CDR3 is built from 15 residues. CDR3 in amino acids: CASSIRGSGGNEQFF. The DNA for the CDR3 is TGTGCCAGCAGTATAAGGGGTAGCGGGGGAAATGAGCAGTTCTTC.

The CDR3 loop is CASSLGTGIDYGYTF. The CDR3 nucleotides are TGTGCCAGCAGTTTGGGGACAGGGATAGACTATGGCTACACCTTC. The genes are TRBV28 and TRBJ1-2; 9 nucleotides match TRBD1. The CDR3 spans 15 residues. V trimming: 3 bases; J trimming: 3 bases; junction bases outside the gene matches: 5. Germline V lookup: CDR1 MDHEN, CDR2 SYDVKM.

V is TRBV13 and J is TRBJ2-5, with TRBD2 matching 10 bases. V trimming: 5 bases; J trimming: 5 bases; junction bases outside the gene matches: 14. Germline CDR1 PRHDT, CDR2 FYEKMQ (reference sequence). The CDR3 sequence is 17 residues long. CDR3 residues: CASSPPWASGSPETQYF. The CDR3 DNA reads TGTGCCAGCAGCCCGCCGTGGGCTAGCGGGAGTCCGGAGACCCAGTACTTC.

The CDR3 spells CASSARASRENGDTQYF. Here the CDR3 DNA reads TGTGCCAGCAGCGCAAGGGCTTCGAGGGAGAACGGAGATACGCAGTATTTT. This sequence joins TRBV7-3 and TRBJ2-3, with D perhaps matching TRBD2 (5 bases). V was cut by 5 bases and J by 5 bases, with 23 bases left in between. CDR3 size: 17 residues. Germline assignment: CDR1 SGHTA and CDR2 FQGTGA.

This clone was counted between two and nine times. This chain links TRBV28 with TRBJ2-7; TRBD2 aligns across 11 bases. Germline V gene sequence: CDR1 MDHEN, CDR2 SYDVKM. V lost 5 bases and J lost 5; bases outside the gene matches: 11. This CDR3 is 16 amino acids long. The CDR3 loop is CASSTITSGSSNEQYF. The CDR3 coding sequence is TGTGCCAGCAGTACCATTACTAGCGGGAGTTCCAACGAGCAGTACTTC. Using reference TRBV28 and TRBJ2-7 for the parts outside the CDR3, the full variable domain is DVKVTQSSRYLVKRTGEKVFLECVQDMDHENMFWYRQDPGLGLRLIYFSYDVKMKEKGDIPEGYSVSREKKERFSLILESASTNQTSMYLCASSTITSGSSNEQYFGPGTRLTVT.

The chain uses TRBV5-6 and TRBJ1-4; D unclear. Germline CDR1 and CDR2: SGHDT and YYEEEE. V was shortened by 0 bases and J by 0 bases, with 9 bases between the two germline ends. The CDR3 covers 16 residues. In DNA, the CDR3 is TGTGCCAGCAGCTTGGTAGGTCAGTCAACTAATGAAAAACTGTTTTTT. This encodes CASSLVGQSTNEKLFF.

The chain's CDR3 is CASRKEGGAGTGELFF. CDR3 DNA sequence: TGTGCCAGCAGGAAAGAGGGGGGCGCTGGCACCGGGGAGCTGTTTTTT. The chain has TRBV7-3 and TRBJ2-2; D is perhaps TRBD1 or TRBD2 (6 bases each). V lost 6 bases and J 4 bases, leaving 18 bases between the germline ends. Germline CDR1 and CDR2: SGHTA and FQGTGA. The CDR3 spans 16 residues.

The V gene is TRBV12-3 or TRBV12-4, the J gene TRBJ2-7, with D uncertain. The CDR3 is made up of 11 amino acids. V dropped 6 bases and J dropped 7 bases, with 10 bases sitting between them. This chain's CDR3 is CASSPAGEQYF. As DNA, the CDR3 is TGTGCCAGCAGCCCTGCTGGGGAGCAGTACTTC.

This sequence joins TRBV5-5 and TRBJ2-2, with 8 bases that match TRBD2. Germline trimming cut 0 bases from V and 2 bases from J; bases unmatched to any gene: 3. Germline V lookup: CDR1 SGHKS, CDR2 YYEKEE (reference sequence). The CDR3 totals 16 residues. DNA of the CDR3: TGTGCCAGCAGCTTGGGACTAGCGATAAACACCGGGGAGCTGTTTTTT. Translation gives CASSLGLAINTGELFF. The variable domain in full, completed from reference TRBV5-5 and TRBJ2-2, reads DAGVTQSPTHLIKTRGQQVTLRCSPISGHKSVSWYQQVLGQGPQFIFQYYEKEERGRGNFPDRFSARQFPNYSSELNVNALLLGDSALYLCASSLGLAINTGELFFGEGSRLTVL.

The chain uses TRBV28 and TRBJ1-5; TRBD1 matches 7 bases. V lost 6 bases, J lost 0 bases, and 8 bases stayed unmatched. Germline loops: CDR1 MDHEN, CDR2 SYDVKM. The CDR3 spans 16 residues. This chain's CDR3 is CASRTSGTVSNQPQHF. The CDR3 DNA sequence: TGTGCCAGCAGAACTTCCGGGACAGTTAGCAATCAGCCCCAGCATTTT.

This rearrangement joins TRBV28 to TRBJ2-6, with TRBD1 identical over 10 bases. In germline, CDR1 is MDHEN, CDR2 SYDVKM. The CDR3 totals 20 residues. With 9 bases clipped from V and 0 bases from J, the junction kept 17 bases outside the gene matches. The CDR3, as DNA: TGTGCCAGTCAGACAGGGGGCGCGGGGGGCTGGAGCTCTGGGGCCAACGTCCTGACTTTC. Protein sequence: CASQTGGAGGWSSGANVLTF.